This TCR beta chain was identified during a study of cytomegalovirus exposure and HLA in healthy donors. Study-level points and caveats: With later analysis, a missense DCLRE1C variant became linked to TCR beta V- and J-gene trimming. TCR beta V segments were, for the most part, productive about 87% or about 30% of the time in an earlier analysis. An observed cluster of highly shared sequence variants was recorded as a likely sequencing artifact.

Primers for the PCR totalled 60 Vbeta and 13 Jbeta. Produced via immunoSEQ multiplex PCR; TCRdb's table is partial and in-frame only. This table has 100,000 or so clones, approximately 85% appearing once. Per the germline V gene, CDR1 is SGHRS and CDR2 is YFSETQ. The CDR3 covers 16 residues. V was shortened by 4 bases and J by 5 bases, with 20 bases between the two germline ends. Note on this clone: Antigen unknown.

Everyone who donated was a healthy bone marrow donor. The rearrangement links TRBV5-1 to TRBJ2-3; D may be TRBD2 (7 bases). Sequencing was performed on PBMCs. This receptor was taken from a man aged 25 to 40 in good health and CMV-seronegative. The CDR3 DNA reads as TGCGCCAGCAGCCCGGGGAGGGGGGCCGGGGGAGATACGCAGTATTTT. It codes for CASSPGRGAGGDTQYF.